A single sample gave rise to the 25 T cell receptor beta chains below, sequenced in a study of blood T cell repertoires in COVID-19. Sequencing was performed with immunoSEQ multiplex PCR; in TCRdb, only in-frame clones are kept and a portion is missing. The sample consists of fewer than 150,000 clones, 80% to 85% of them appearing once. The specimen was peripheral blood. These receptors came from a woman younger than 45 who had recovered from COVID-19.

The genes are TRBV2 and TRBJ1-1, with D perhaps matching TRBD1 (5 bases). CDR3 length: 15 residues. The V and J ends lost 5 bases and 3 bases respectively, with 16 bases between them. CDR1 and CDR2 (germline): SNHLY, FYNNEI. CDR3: CASSISLGGDTEAFF. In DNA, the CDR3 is TGTGCCAGCAGTATTAGTTTGGGGGGGGACACTGAAGCTTTCTTT.

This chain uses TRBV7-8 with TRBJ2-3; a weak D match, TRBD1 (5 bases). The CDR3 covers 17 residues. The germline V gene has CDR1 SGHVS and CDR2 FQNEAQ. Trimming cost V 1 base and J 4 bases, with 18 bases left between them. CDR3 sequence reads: CASSLEALGWGADTQYF. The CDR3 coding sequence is TGTGCCAGCAGCTTAGAGGCGCTTGGTTGGGGCGCAGATACGCAGTATTTT.

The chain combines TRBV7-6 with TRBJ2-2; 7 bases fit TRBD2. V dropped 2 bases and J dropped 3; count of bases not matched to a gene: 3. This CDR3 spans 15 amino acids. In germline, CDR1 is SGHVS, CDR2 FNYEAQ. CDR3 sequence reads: CASSLMGGDTGELFF. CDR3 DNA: TGTGCCAGCAGCTTAATGGGGGGGGACACCGGGGAGCTGTTTTTT.

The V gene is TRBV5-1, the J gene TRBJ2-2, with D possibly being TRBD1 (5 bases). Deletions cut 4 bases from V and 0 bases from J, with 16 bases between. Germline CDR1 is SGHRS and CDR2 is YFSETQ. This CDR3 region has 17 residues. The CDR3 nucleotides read TGCGCCAGCAGCACCACTGGGGCAGTGACGAACACCGGGGAGCTGTTTTTT. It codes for CASSTTGAVTNTGELFF.

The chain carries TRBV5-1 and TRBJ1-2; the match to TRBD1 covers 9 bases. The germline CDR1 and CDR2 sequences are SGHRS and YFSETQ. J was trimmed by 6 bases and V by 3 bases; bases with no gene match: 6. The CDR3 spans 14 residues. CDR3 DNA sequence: TGCGCCAGCAGCTGGGGACAGGGATTAAATGGCTACACCTTC. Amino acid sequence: CASSWGQGLNGYTF. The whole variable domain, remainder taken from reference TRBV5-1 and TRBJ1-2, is KAGVTQTPRYLIKTRGQQVTLSCSPISGHRSVSWYQQTPGQGLQFLFEYFSETQRNKGNFPGRFSGRQFSNSRSEMNVSTLELGDSALYLCASSWGQGLNGYTFGSGTRLTVV.

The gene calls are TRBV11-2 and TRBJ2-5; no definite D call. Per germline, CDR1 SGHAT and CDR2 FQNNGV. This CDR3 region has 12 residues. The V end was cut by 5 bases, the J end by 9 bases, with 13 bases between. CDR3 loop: CASSPPVGPQYF. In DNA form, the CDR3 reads TGTGCCAGCAGCCCCCCCGTTGGGCCCCAGTACTTC.

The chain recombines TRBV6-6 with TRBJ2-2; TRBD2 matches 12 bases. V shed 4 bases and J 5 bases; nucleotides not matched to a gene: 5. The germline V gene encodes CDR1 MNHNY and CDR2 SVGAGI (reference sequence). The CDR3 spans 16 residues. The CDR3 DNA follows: TGTGCCAGCAGTTCCGCTAGCGGGGGGGCTACCGGGGAGCTGTTTTTT. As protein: CASSSASGGATGELFF.

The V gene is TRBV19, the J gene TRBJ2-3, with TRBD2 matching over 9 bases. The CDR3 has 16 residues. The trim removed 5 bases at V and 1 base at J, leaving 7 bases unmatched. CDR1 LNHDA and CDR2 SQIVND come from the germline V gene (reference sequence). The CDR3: CASSPGASGGTDTQYF. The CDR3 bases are TGTGCCAGTAGTCCCGGGGCTAGCGGGGGCACAGATACGCAGTATTTT.

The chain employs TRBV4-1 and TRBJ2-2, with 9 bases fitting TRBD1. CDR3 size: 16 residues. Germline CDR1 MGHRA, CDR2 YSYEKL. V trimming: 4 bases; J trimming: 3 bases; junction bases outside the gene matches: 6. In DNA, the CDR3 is TGCGCCAGCAGCCGAGGAGGGACAGGGTACACCGGGGAGCTGTTTTTT. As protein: CASSRGGTGYTGELFF.

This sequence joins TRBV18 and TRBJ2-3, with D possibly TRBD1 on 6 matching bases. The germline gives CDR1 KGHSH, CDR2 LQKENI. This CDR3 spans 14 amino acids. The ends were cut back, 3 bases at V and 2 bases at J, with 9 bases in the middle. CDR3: CASSPGQFTDTQYF. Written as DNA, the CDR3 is TGTGCCAGCTCACCTGGACAGTTCACAGATACGCAGTATTTT. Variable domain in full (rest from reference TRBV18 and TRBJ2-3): NAGVMQNPRHLVRRRGQEARLRCSPMKGHSHVYWYRQLPEEGLKFMVYLQKENIIDESGMPKERFSAEFPKEGPSILRIQQVVRGDSAAYFCASSPGQFTDTQYFGPGTRLTVL.

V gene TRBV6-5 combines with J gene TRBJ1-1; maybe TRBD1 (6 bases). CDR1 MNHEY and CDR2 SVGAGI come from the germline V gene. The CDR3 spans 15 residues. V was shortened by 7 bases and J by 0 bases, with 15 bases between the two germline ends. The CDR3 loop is CASISRGKVNTEAFF. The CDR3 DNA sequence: TGTGCCAGCATAAGTAGGGGGAAGGTGAACACTGAAGCTTTCTTT.

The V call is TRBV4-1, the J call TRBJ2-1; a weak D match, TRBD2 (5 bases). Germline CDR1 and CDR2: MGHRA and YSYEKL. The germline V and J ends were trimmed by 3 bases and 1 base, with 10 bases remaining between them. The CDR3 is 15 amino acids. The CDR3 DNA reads TGCGCCAGCAGCCATAGCGCTTTATCCTACAATGAGCAGTTCTTC. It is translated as CASSHSALSYNEQFF.

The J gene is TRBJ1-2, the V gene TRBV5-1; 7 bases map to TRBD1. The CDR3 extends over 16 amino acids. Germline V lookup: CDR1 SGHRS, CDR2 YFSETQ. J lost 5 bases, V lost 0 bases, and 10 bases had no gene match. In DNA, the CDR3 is TGCGCCAGCAGCTTGGCGGCAGGGGGACCCCAATATGGCTACACCTTC. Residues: CASSLAAGGPQYGYTF.

Here the CDR3 reads CASSPGIVTGETQYF. For the CDR3, the DNA is TGTGCCAGCAGTCCGGGAATAGTGACGGGGGAGACCCAGTACTTC. V and J are TRBV6-5 and TRBJ2-5; TRBD2 is a possible D gene (5 bases). The V end lost 5 bases, the J end lost 5 bases, and 18 bases lay between the germline ends. Germline V gene sequence: CDR1 MNHEY, CDR2 SVGAGI. The CDR3 runs to 15 residues.

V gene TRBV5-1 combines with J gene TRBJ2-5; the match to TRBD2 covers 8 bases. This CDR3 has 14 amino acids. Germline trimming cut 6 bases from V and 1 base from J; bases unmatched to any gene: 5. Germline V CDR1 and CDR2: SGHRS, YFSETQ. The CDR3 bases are TGCGCCAGCAATAGCGGGACCCTCCAAGAGACCCAGTACTTC. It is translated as CASNSGTLQETQYF.

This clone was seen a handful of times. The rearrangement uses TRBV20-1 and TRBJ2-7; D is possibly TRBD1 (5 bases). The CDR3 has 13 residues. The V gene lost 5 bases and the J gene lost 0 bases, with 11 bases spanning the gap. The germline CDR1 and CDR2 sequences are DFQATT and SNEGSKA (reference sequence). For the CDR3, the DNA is TGCAGTGCTCGTGCAGGGATCTCCTACGAGCAGTACTTC. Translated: CSARAGISYEQYF.

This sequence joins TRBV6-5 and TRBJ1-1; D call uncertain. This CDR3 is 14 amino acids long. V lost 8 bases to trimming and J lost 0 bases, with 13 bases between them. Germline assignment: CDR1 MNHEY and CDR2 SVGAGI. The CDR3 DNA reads TGTGCCAGCCTCCTAGCAGGTTTGAACACTGAAGCTTTCTTT. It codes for CASLLAGLNTEAFF.

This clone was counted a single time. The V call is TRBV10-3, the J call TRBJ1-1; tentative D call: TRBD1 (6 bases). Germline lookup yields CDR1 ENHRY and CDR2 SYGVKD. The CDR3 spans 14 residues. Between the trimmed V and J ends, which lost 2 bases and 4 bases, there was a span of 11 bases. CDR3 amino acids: CAISELQGSTEAFF. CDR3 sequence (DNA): TGTGCCATCAGTGAGCTGCAGGGGTCCACTGAAGCTTTCTTT.

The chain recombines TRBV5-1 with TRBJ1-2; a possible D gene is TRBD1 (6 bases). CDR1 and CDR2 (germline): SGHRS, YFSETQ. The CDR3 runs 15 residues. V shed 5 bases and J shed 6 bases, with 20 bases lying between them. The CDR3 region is CASSTFAGATNGYTF. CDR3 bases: TGCGCCAGCAGTACTTTTGCAGGGGCGACAAATGGCTACACCTTC. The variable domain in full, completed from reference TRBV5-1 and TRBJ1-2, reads KAGVTQTPRYLIKTRGQQVTLSCSPISGHRSVSWYQQTPGQGLQFLFEYFSETQRNKGNFPGRFSGRQFSNSRSEMNVSTLELGDSALYLCASSTFAGATNGYTFGSGTRLTVV.

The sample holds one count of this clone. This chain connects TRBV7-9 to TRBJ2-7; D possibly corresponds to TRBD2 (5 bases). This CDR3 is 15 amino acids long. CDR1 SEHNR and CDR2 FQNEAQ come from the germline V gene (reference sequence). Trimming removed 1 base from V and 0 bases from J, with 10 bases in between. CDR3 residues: CASSLVGGVSYEQYF. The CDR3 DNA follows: TGTGCCAGCAGCTTAGTAGGAGGAGTCTCCTACGAGCAGTACTTC.

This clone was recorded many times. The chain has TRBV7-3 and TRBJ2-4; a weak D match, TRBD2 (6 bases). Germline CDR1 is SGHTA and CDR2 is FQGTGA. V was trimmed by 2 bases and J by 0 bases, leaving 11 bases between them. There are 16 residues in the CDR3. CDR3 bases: TGTGCCAGCAGCTTAGGAGGGTCCCTAGCCAAAAACATTCAGTACTTC. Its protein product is CASSLGGSLAKNIQYF.

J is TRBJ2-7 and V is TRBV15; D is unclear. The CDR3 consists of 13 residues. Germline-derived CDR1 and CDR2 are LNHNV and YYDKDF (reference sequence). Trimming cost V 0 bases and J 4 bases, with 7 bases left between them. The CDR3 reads CATSRDPEYEQYF. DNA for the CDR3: TGTGCCACCAGCAGAGATCCCGAGTACGAGCAGTACTTC.

The CDR3 DNA is TGTGCCAGTAGTCCCTTTGAAGTGCAGGGCCTACATGGCTACACCTTC. Its protein product is CASSPFEVQGLHGYTF. This chain joins TRBV19 and TRBJ1-2; tentative D call: TRBD1 (5 bases). V lost 5 bases to trimming and J lost 6 bases, with 22 bases between them. The CDR3 length is 16 residues. Germline V CDR1 and CDR2: LNHDA, SQIVND (reference sequence).

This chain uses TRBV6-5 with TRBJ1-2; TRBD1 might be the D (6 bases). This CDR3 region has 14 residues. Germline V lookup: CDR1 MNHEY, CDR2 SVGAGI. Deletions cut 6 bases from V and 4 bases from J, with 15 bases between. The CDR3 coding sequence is TGTGCCAGCAGGGAGAGGGGGTTGAGCTATGGCTACACCTTC. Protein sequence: CASRERGLSYGYTF.

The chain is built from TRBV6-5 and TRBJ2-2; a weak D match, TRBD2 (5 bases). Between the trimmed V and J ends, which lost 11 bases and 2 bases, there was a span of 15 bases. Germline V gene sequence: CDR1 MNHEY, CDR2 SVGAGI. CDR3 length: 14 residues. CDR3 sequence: CACHGGRNTGELFF. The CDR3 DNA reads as TGTGCCTGCCATGGCGGGCGTAACACCGGGGAGCTGTTTTTT.